Each of the 21 T cell receptor beta chains below was sequenced from the same sample in a study of blood T cell repertoires in COVID-19. The protocol was immunoSEQ multiplex PCR, while the TCRdb copy is restricted to in-frame clones and leaves out a portion. This sample has a few hundred thousand clones, with 70% to 90% found just once. The specimen sequenced was peripheral blood. The receptors here all came from a woman in her twenties or thirties with active or convalescent COVID-19.

The rearrangement uses TRBV19 and TRBJ1-3, with D possibly matching TRBD1 (6 bases). This CDR3 has 13 amino acids. Germline assignment: CDR1 LNHDA and CDR2 SQIVND (reference sequence). Trimming took 9 bases from V and 0 from J, leaving 9 bases between them. The CDR3 nucleotides are TGTGCCAGCCAGGGGTTCTCTGGAAACACCATATATTTT. Amino acid sequence: CASQGFSGNTIYF.

The chain joins TRBV7-3 to TRBJ2-1; 7 bases align to TRBD1. The CDR3 loop spans 15 amino acids. Germline loops: CDR1 SGHTA, CDR2 FQGTGA. The trim removed 5 bases at V and 5 bases at J, leaving 9 bases unmatched. CDR3 region: CASSDPGTVNNEQFF. The CDR3 region has the DNA TGTGCCAGCAGCGATCCGGGGACAGTTAACAATGAGCAGTTCTTC.

This clone was counted a few times. J is TRBJ2-5 and V is TRBV3-1 (or the pseudogene TRBV3-2); 8 bases are a match to TRBD2. V lost 5 bases to trimming and J lost 6 bases; unmatched junction nucleotides: 5. The CDR3 has 13 residues. CDR1 and CDR2 from the germline V gene are LGHDT and YNNKEL (reference sequence). CDR3 amino acids: CASSYSGEQTQYF. The CDR3 coding sequence is TGTGCCAGCAGCTATAGCGGGGAACAGACCCAGTACTTC.

This rearrangement joins TRBV11-2 to TRBJ1-2, with 7 bases matching TRBD1. Germline V CDR1 and CDR2: SGHAT, FQNNGV. The CDR3 contains 14 residues. J was trimmed by 1 base and V by 3 bases; bases with no gene match: 2. DNA of the CDR3: TGTGCCAGCAGCTTCCGACAGGGTAACTATGGCTACACCTTC. Translating gives CASSFRQGNYGYTF.

V usage is TRBV9 and J usage is TRBJ1-1, with D possibly matching TRBD1 (5 bases). Germline V lookup: CDR1 SGDLS, CDR2 YYNGEE. Trimming removed 1 base from V and 4 bases from J, with 11 bases in between. CDR3 length: 14 residues. The CDR3 sequence is CASSVIGGGTEAFF. Written as DNA, the CDR3 is TGTGCCAGCAGCGTAATCGGGGGAGGCACTGAAGCTTTCTTT.

This chain connects TRBV5-5 to TRBJ1-2; TRBD1 is a possible D gene (5 bases). V was trimmed by 1 base and J by 6 bases, leaving 10 bases between them. CDR1 is SGHKS, CDR2 YYEKEE, per germline (reference sequence). There are 13 residues in the CDR3. The DNA for the CDR3 is TGTGCCAGCAGCTTGCAGGGAACGGATGGCTACACCTTC. This gives the protein CASSLQGTDGYTF.

This clone was seen just once. This chain joins TRBV3-1 (or the pseudogene TRBV3-2) and TRBJ1-2; 10 bases are a match to TRBD1. V shed 4 bases, J shed 2 bases, and the junction held 4 bases outside the gene matches. The CDR3 runs 15 residues. Germline-derived CDR1 and CDR2 are LGHDT and YNNKEL (reference sequence). The CDR3 nucleotides read TGTGCCAGCAGCCGGGACAGGGGATACAACTATGGCTACACCTTC. Amino acids: CASSRDRGYNYGYTF.

The rearrangement uses TRBV6-2 or TRBV6-3 and TRBJ1-5, with 7 nucleotides matching TRBD1. The trim removed 6 bases at V and 2 bases at J, leaving 10 bases unmatched. CDR3 length equals 16 residues. Looked up from germline, CDR1 is MNHEY and CDR2 is SVGEGT. The CDR3 reads CASRYSRGTGNQPQHF. In DNA, the CDR3 is TGTGCCAGCAGGTACAGCAGGGGGACAGGCAATCAGCCCCAGCATTTT.

The chain links TRBV7-8 to TRBJ2-7; the match to TRBD2 covers 12 bases. V lost 2 bases to trimming and J lost 4 bases; unmatched junction nucleotides: 3. In germline, CDR1 is SGHVS, CDR2 FQNEAQ. The CDR3 extends over 15 amino acids. CDR3 coding DNA: TGTGCCAGCAGCTTAACGACTAGCGGGGGATACGAGCAGTACTTC. Encoded protein: CASSLTTSGGYEQYF.

This chain joins TRBV7-2 and TRBJ2-1; 8 nucleotides align to TRBD2. The CDR3 is 14 amino acids. Germline-derived CDR1 and CDR2 are SGHTA and FQGNSA. The V gene end was trimmed by 7 bases and the J gene end by 9 bases; junction bases not matched to a gene: 11. CDR3 in DNA: TGTGCCAGCACCCCTAACGGGGGGGCCTTTGAGCAGTTCTTC. The encoded protein is CASTPNGGAFEQFF.

This sequence joins TRBV29-1 and TRBJ2-7; 11 bases map to TRBD1. With V trimmed by 2 bases and J by 5 bases, 8 bases remained unmatched. Germline-derived CDR1 and CDR2 are SQVTM and ANQGSEA. The CDR3 covers 15 residues. The DNA for the CDR3 is TGCAGCGTTGAAACAGGACAGGGGGCTCACGACGAGCAGTACTTC. Protein: CSVETGQGAHDEQYF.

This chain joins TRBV12-3 or TRBV12-4 and TRBJ2-5, with D perhaps matching TRBD2 (5 bases). Trimming shortened V by 3 bases and J by 5 bases, and 10 bases separated the two germline ends. The CDR3 extends over 13 amino acids. CDR3: CASSFVPGETQYF. In DNA, the CDR3 is TGTGCCAGCAGTTTTGTGCCGGGGGAGACCCAGTACTTC.

The rearrangement links TRBV7-2 to TRBJ1-1; 7 bases map to TRBD1. CDR3 size: 15 residues. The junction had 8 bases not matched to a gene; V was cut back by 5 bases and J by 2 bases. The germline gives CDR1 SGHTA, CDR2 FQGNSA. CDR3 sequence: CASSPRTGPNTEAFF. DNA for the CDR3: TGTGCCAGCAGCCCTCGGACAGGTCCTAACACTGAAGCTTTCTTT. Together with reference TRBV7-2 and TRBJ1-1, the CDR3 gives the full variable domain: GAGVSQSPSNKVTEKGKDVELRCDPISGHTALYWYRQSLGQGLEFLIYFQGNSAPDKSGLPSDRFSAERTGGSVSTLTIQRTQQEDSAVYLCASSPRTGPNTEAFFGQGTRLTVV.

The chain is built from TRBV2 and TRBJ2-3, with 10 bases matching TRBD2. The CDR3 runs 15 residues. Germline trimming cut 7 bases from V and 8 bases from J; bases unmatched to any gene: 12. CDR1 and CDR2 (germline): SNHLY, FYNNEI. The CDR3 sequence is CASTSGLAEPSTQYF. DNA of the CDR3: TGTGCCAGCACTTCCGGACTAGCGGAGCCCAGTACGCAGTATTTT.

This sequence joins TRBV11-1 and TRBJ2-6; no firm D call. Germline lookup yields CDR1 SGHAT and CDR2 FQDESV (reference sequence). There are 15 residues in the CDR3. The V gene lost 5 bases and the J gene lost 0 bases, with 8 bases spanning the gap. In DNA form, the CDR3 reads TGTGCCAGCAGCCCGTACACCTCTGGGGCCAACGTCCTGACTTTC. Its translation is CASSPYTSGANVLTF.

The V call is TRBV6-2 or TRBV6-3, the J call TRBJ1-6, with 8 bases lining up with TRBD1. V was pared by 6 bases and J by 7 bases, with 11 bases of the junction left unmatched. The V gene's germline CDR1 is MNHEY and CDR2 SVGEGT. The CDR3 consists of 16 residues. DNA of the CDR3: TGTGCCAGCAGCCCTCCGAGGGACAGGACAAATTCACCCCTCCACTTT. Translating it yields CASSPPRDRTNSPLHF.

This chain joins TRBV19 and TRBJ2-2; D is undetermined. V dropped 2 bases and J dropped 7 bases, with 17 bases sitting between them. The V gene's germline CDR1 is LNHDA and CDR2 SQIVND (reference sequence). This CDR3 comprises 16 residues. The CDR3 coding sequence is TGTGCCAGTAGTATAATGGTTACGGCAGACATCGGGGAGCTGTTTTTT. Its translation is CASSIMVTADIGELFF.

V and J are TRBV15 and TRBJ1-2; unclear D gene. The CDR3 extends over 14 amino acids. CDR1 and CDR2 (germline): LNHNV, YYDKDF (reference sequence). Trimming removed 1 base at V and 0 bases at J, with 6 bases between. CDR3 in amino acids: CATSRAQANYGYTF. The DNA of the CDR3 is TGTGCCACCAGCAGAGCTCAGGCTAACTATGGCTACACCTTC.

V usage is TRBV29-1 and J usage is TRBJ1-2; no reliable D call. V lost 6 bases, J lost 7 bases, and 15 bases lay in between. Per the germline V gene, CDR1 is SQVTM and CDR2 is ANQGSEA. The CDR3 contains 12 residues. CDR3 sequence (DNA): TGCAGCGTCGGGGAGGTGGACTCTGGCTACACCTTC. This encodes CSVGEVDSGYTF. Supplemented by reference TRBV29-1 and TRBJ1-2, the full variable domain reads SAVISQKPSRDICQRGTSLTIQCQVDSQVTMMFWYRQQPGQSLTLIATANQGSEATYESGFVIDKFPISRPNLTFSTLTVSNMSPEDSSIYLCSVGEVDSGYTFGSGTRLTVV.

V and J are TRBV9 and TRBJ2-2; 8 bases line up with TRBD2. The germline V gene encodes CDR1 SGDLS and CDR2 YYNGEE. The CDR3 extends over 17 amino acids. V was clipped by 0 bases and J by 4 bases; unmatched bases: 8. In DNA form, the CDR3 reads TGTGCCAGCAGCGTAGTAGCCGGGGGGGCCGCCACCGGGGAGCTGTTTTTT. Its protein is CASSVVAGGAATGELFF.

The CDR3 region is CAIRGQPPTQYF. CDR3 in DNA: TGTGCCATCAGAGGACAGCCCCCGACGCAGTACTTC. V usage is TRBV10-3 and J usage is TRBJ2-7, with D perhaps matching TRBD1 (6 bases). This CDR3 is built from 12 residues. Deletions cut 6 bases from V and 9 bases from J, with 15 bases between. The germline CDR1 and CDR2 sequences are ENHRY and SYGVKD.